Presented here are 21 T cell receptor beta chains from one specimen sequenced in a study of blood T cell repertoires in COVID-19. Here immunoSEQ multiplex PCR was the method, and the copy in TCRdb shows in-frame clones only, minus some. The sample has fewer than 250,000 clones; approximately 81% are singletons. Sequencing input: peripheral blood. The receptors were sampled from a young man with active or convalescent COVID-19.

The rearrangement joins TRBV11-1 to TRBJ2-1, with 7 bases identical to TRBD1. The CDR3 covers 15 residues. The V gene's germline CDR1 is SGHAT and CDR2 FQDESV (reference sequence). Trimming took 9 bases from V and 2 from J; bases not matched to a gene: 10. CDR3 coding DNA: TGTGCCAGTAAACCCGACAGGGAGCCCTACAATGAGCAGTTCTTC. Protein product: CASKPDREPYNEQFF. The complete variable domain, with remaining parts taken from reference TRBV11-1 and TRBJ2-1, reads EAEVAQSPRYKITEKSQAVAFWCDPISGHATLYWYRQILGQGPELLVQFQDESVVDDSQLPKDRFSAERLKGVDSTLKIQPAELGDSAMYLCASKPDREPYNEQFFGPGTRLTVL.

The genes are TRBV24-1 and TRBJ2-1; a possible D gene is TRBD1 (6 bases). Per the germline V gene, CDR1 is KGHDR and CDR2 is SFDVKD. The CDR3 extends over 11 amino acids. The V end was cut by 7 bases, the J end by 9 bases, with 9 bases between. The CDR3 here is CATSRGAEQFF. For the CDR3, the DNA is TGTGCCACCAGCAGGGGCGCTGAGCAGTTCTTC.

This chain joins TRBV28 and TRBJ2-7; D unclear. This CDR3 spans 12 amino acids. Germline CDR1 and CDR2: MDHEN and SYDVKM. CDR3 sequence: CALPEPPYEQYF. CDR3 coding DNA: TGTGCGCTTCCCGAGCCCCCCTACGAGCAGTACTTC. Using reference TRBV28 and TRBJ2-7 for the parts outside the CDR3, the full variable domain is DVKVTQSSRYLVKRTGEKVFLECVQDMDHENMFWYRQDPGLGLRLIYFSYDVKMKEKGDIPEGYSVSREKKERFSLILESASTNQTSMYLCALPEPPYEQYFGPGTRLTVT.

V gene TRBV2 combines with J gene TRBJ1-1, with a tentative D call TRBD1 (6 bases). The length of the CDR3 is 16 residues. Trimming left V 1 base short and J 3 bases short, with 15 bases between. Germline-derived CDR1 and CDR2 are SNHLY and FYNNEI. DNA for the CDR3: TGTGCCAGCAGTGAAGGTGGGGGCAGGGCATACACTGAAGCTTTCTTT. It encodes CASSEGGGRAYTEAFF.

J is TRBJ2-2 and V is TRBV30; 12 positions agree with TRBD2. Germline CDR1 reads GTSNPN; CDR2 reads SVGIG (reference sequence). V shed 2 bases, J shed 6 bases, and the junction held 10 bases outside the gene matches. The CDR3 is 17 residues long. Here the CDR3 DNA reads TGTGCCTGGAGTAGGACCCGGACTAGCGGGGTTCCCGGGGAGCTGTTTTTT. Protein: CAWSRTRTSGVPGELFF. Combining the CDR3 with reference TRBV30 and TRBJ2-2 gives the whole variable domain SQTIHQWPATLVQPVGSPLSLECTVEGTSNPNLYWYRQAAGRGLQLLFYSVGIGQISSEVPQNLSASRPQDRQFILSSKKLLLSDSGFYLCAWSRTRTSGVPGELFFGEGSRLTVL.

The CDR3 DNA is TGCGCCAGCAGCATCCGGGACACCACAGATACGCAGTATTTT. As protein: CASSIRDTTDTQYF. V and J are TRBV5-1 and TRBJ2-3, with TRBD1 as a possible D gene (6 bases). The CDR3 has 14 residues. V shed 4 bases and J shed 2 bases, with 11 bases lying between them. The germline gives CDR1 SGHRS, CDR2 YFSETQ.

This clone appeared once. The rearrangement uses TRBV20-1 and TRBJ2-7; perhaps TRBD1 as D (6 bases). The CDR3 sequence is 13 residues long. V lost 3 bases to trimming and J lost 1 base, with 10 bases between them. From germline, CDR1 is DFQATT and CDR2 SNEGSKA (reference sequence). The CDR3 spells CSASWGLSYEQYF. CDR3 DNA sequence: TGCAGTGCTAGTTGGGGGCTTTCCTACGAGCAGTACTTC.

The rearrangement links TRBV27 to TRBJ1-3; tentative D call: TRBD1 (6 bases). This CDR3 is built from 14 residues. CDR1 and CDR2 from the germline V gene are MNHEY and SMNVEV (reference sequence). Trimming removed 5 bases from V and 4 bases from J, with 12 bases in between. CDR3 protein: CASSPQGYGNTIYF. The DNA of the CDR3 is TGTGCCAGCAGTCCGCAGGGGTACGGAAACACCATATATTTT.

This clone occurred once. The chain carries TRBV6-4 and TRBJ2-1; D possibly corresponds to TRBD1 (7 bases). V lost 4 bases and J lost 9, with 16 bases in between. The CDR3 is made up of 14 amino acids. The V gene's germline CDR1 is MRHNA and CDR2 SNTAGT. The CDR3 loop is CASSVRLGGGEQFF. CDR3 nucleotides: TGTGCCAGCAGTGTAAGACTAGGGGGCGGTGAGCAGTTCTTC.

The CDR3 sequence is CASSVGVAGDNEQFF. Here the CDR3 DNA reads TGTGCCAGCAGCGTAGGGGTAGCGGGGGACAATGAGCAGTTCTTC. The chain couples TRBV9 to TRBJ2-1, with 9 nucleotides matching TRBD2. Germline V gene lookup returns CDR1 SGDLS and CDR2 YYNGEE. J gave up 5 bases and V 0 bases, and 3 bases lay outside the gene matches. The CDR3 totals 15 residues.

This chain joins TRBV27 and TRBJ2-6; 7 bases fit TRBD2. The CDR3 spans 20 residues. Germline V gives CDR1 MNHEY, CDR2 SMNVEV (reference sequence). The J segment lost 0 bases and the V segment lost 1 base, leaving 12 bases of the junction unmatched. The CDR3 DNA sequence: TGTGCCAGCAGTTTATATTTCAGGGCGGGAGAAGCCTCTGGGGCCAACGTCCTGACTTTC. Amino acid sequence: CASSLYFRAGEASGANVLTF.

CDR3 protein: CASSRGDGGGYGYTF. The CDR3 DNA is TGCGCCAGCAGCCGAGGGGACGGGGGAGGCTATGGCTACACCTTC. The chain carries TRBV4-3 and TRBJ1-2, with TRBD1 as a possible D gene (5 bases). Germline assignment: CDR1 LGHNA and CDR2 YSLEER. Deletions cut 4 bases from V and 4 bases from J, with 16 bases between. The CDR3 runs to 15 residues.

This chain uses TRBV21-1 with TRBJ2-7; the table names TRBD1, a call not compared with the DNA. TRBV21-1 corresponds to a pseudogene. The CDR3 length is 14 residues. CDR3 DNA sequence: TGTGCCAGCAGCAAACGACTCCCAGGGTACGAGCAGTACTTC. It yields the protein CASSKRLPGYEQYF.

The chain couples TRBV9 to TRBJ2-2; 9 bases agree with TRBD1. V was clipped by 3 bases and J by 1 base; unmatched bases: 4. The CDR3 loop spans 16 amino acids. Germline lookup yields CDR1 SGDLS and CDR2 YYNGEE. As DNA, the CDR3 is TGTGCCAGCAGCGACGGGACAGGGCGGAACACCGGGGAGCTGTTTTTT. Translation: CASSDGTGRNTGELFF.

This chain uses TRBV4-3 with TRBJ2-7; D ambiguous. The V gene lost 4 bases and the J gene lost 3 bases, with 13 bases spanning the gap. Germline CDR1 reads LGHNA; CDR2 reads YSLEER. CDR3 length: 14 residues. CDR3 region: CASSPSITRYEQYF. In DNA form, the CDR3 reads TGCGCCAGCAGCCCATCTATTACCCGCTACGAGCAGTACTTC.

Written as DNA, the CDR3 is TGCGCCAGCAGCGTAGACAGTGCAACTAATGAAAAACTGTTTTTT. This translates into CASSVDSATNEKLFF. This chain uses TRBV5-1 with TRBJ1-4; D possibly corresponds to TRBD1 (5 bases). This CDR3 spans 15 amino acids. Trimming cost V 4 bases and J 0 bases, with 10 bases left between them. Germline V gives CDR1 SGHRS, CDR2 YFSETQ.

This clone was counted a few times. V gene TRBV4-1 combines with J gene TRBJ2-1; 8 positions match TRBD1. The V and J ends lost 6 bases and 3 bases, in that order; junction bases with no gene match: 7. The CDR3 has 15 amino acids. Germline assignment: CDR1 MGHRA and CDR2 YSYEKL. The CDR3 protein is CASSRGTGIYNEQFF. The CDR3 bases are TGCGCCAGCAGTCGAGGGACAGGAATCTACAATGAGCAGTTCTTC.

This chain joins TRBV5-6 and TRBJ1-5; possible D gene TRBD1, 5 bases. From germline, CDR1 is SGHDT and CDR2 YYEEEE. This CDR3 has 18 residues. V was clipped by 4 bases and J by 5 bases, with 25 bases between them. CDR3 protein: CASSVFNWLREGHQPQHF. The CDR3 DNA reads as TGTGCCAGCAGCGTTTTTAACTGGCTCCGGGAGGGGCATCAGCCCCAGCATTTT. Looking up the rest from reference TRBV5-6 and TRBJ1-5 gives the full variable domain: DAGVTQSPTHLIKTRGQQVTLRCSPKSGHDTVSWYQQALGQGPQFIFQYYEEEERQRGNFPDRFSGHQFPNYSSELNVNALLLGDSALYLCASSVFNWLREGHQPQHFGDGTRLSIL.

The chain has TRBV21-1 and TRBJ1-5. TRBV21-1 is flagged as a pseudogene. This CDR3 region has 11 residues. CDR3 coding DNA: TGTGCCAGCCGTAGTCGGCAGCCCCAGCATTTT. Protein: CASRSRQPQHF.

The chain has TRBV30 and TRBJ1-4, with 10 bases lining up with TRBD1. V lost 1 base and J lost 8; bases outside the gene matches: 4. This CDR3 has 14 residues. Per germline, CDR1 GTSNPN and CDR2 SVGIG (reference sequence). The CDR3 spells CAWSETGGAEKLFF. The DNA for the CDR3 is TGTGCCTGGAGTGAGACAGGGGGCGCCGAAAAACTGTTTTTT.

The chain combines TRBV7-8 with TRBJ1-3, with TRBD1 matching over 12 bases. Germline V CDR1 and CDR2: SGHVS, FQNEAQ. CDR3 size: 15 residues. The V segment lost 5 bases and the J segment 4 bases; nucleotides outside the gene matches: 3. The CDR3 sequence: CASSIGTGGGNTIYF. CDR3 sequence (DNA): TGTGCCAGCAGCATAGGGACAGGGGGCGGAAACACCATATATTTT.